Judged by abundance, the clone carrying this T cell receptor (beta chain) is medium-sized. Antigen: not known. As handled by the study authors: Using the CDR3 differences seen across clinicopathological groups, the authors built a distant-metastasis classifier for papillary thyroid cancer, which was meant to discriminate distant-metastatic patients. TCRdb re-called the PCR reads through MiXCR. The V and J calls come from TCRdb's annotation, not from the publication. The sample lists around 28,000 clones; over 10% were seen once. This specimen comes from a study of metastatic and nonmetastatic thyroid tumors. Prior to thyroid surgery, none of the patients had received any treatment. Findings and limits, study-wide: Across blood and tumor, TCR beta diversity in malignant thyroid tumors was reportedly significantly higher than in benign nodules.

V lost 3 bases and J lost 5, with 11 bases in between. CDR3 length equals 13 residues. Germline V CDR1 and CDR2: DFQATT, SNEGSKA (reference sequence). The receptor was derived from a female donor with papillary thyroid cancer or a benign thyroid nodule (not recorded which). Some clones in this sample may be carry-over from other donors' samples. The V gene is TRBV20-1, the J gene TRBJ2-1; no clear D. The sequencing input was blood. CDR3 bases: TGCAGTGCTAGTACAGTCCCCCACAATGAGCAGTTCTTC. Its translation is CSASTVPHNEQFF.